This T cell receptor beta chain was recorded in a study of T-cell reconstitution after alpha-beta-depleted transplantation in children. Regarding the study as a whole: Surviving recipient T cells and thymic progenitors underlay high day-60 TCRbeta diversity in some patients. Hyperexpanded clones declined; after one year, newly produced T cells mostly supplied diversity. There were reportedly several hundred expanded graft clones from which alpha-beta T cells came about two months after transplant.

This clonotype was counted between two and nine times. What it recognizes is unknown. Germline V CDR1 and CDR2: DFQATT, SNEGSKA (reference sequence). The ends lost 1 base at V and 4 bases at J; junction bases unmatched: 7. This CDR3 comprises 15 residues. Unique molecular identifiers were used to barcode this TCRbeta library. TCRdb re-derived calls from the PCR reads in MiXCR, one entry per CDR3 protein. Here the sample spans about 200,000 distinct CDR3 sequences, approximately 8.4% being singletons. This clonotype was sampled from a male patient aged 2 to 9 who had a stem cell transplant for acute myeloid leukemia, so the T cells may come from the graft donor. Sequencing was performed on PBMCs, mostly from graft donor cells, taken 360 days after TCRalphabeta/CD19-depleted stem cell transplant. The V call is TRBV20-1, the J call TRBJ1-2; 9 bases line up with TRBD1. The chain's CDR3 is CSARGGTGRTYGYTF. Written as DNA, the CDR3 is TGCAGTGCTAGAGGTGGGACAGGGAGGACCTATGGCTACACCTTC.